The sequence of this T cell receptor beta chain was determined in a study of Ad26.COV2.S vaccination and SARS-CoV-2 variants. General study results and limits: In TCR breadth and depth analyses, total T cell responses may have been underestimated. Breadth, reportedly substantial, characterized the spike-specific CD8+ and CD4+ T cell responses after vaccination. Comparability of non-spike TCR breadth was observed across vaccine and placebo recipients.

Comments on this clone: Its matching antigen is unknown.

CDR1 is MGHRA, CDR2 YSYEKL, per germline. V dropped 0 bases and J dropped 1; count of bases not matched to a gene: 5. The CDR3 is made up of 16 amino acids. Libraries were prepared by immunoSEQ multiplex PCR; TCRdb keeps only in-frame clonotypes and omits some of them. This table holds roughly 140,000 clones, 70% to 90% found once. This chain links TRBV4-1 with TRBJ1-2; 7 bases match TRBD1. The TCR sequence derives from a human donor who had recovered from COVID-19. The sequences come from peripheral blood, collected after recovery from COVID-19. The CDR3, as DNA: TGCGCCAGCAGCCAAGAATCGGGACAGATTAACTATGGCTACACCTTC. This gives the protein CASSQESGQINYGYTF.